This T cell receptor (beta chain) comes out of a study of vaccination effects on CD4 cells after COVID-19. Profiled with immunoSEQ multiplex PCR; TCRdb holds only in-frame clones, not every one. The sample comprises around 66,000 clones, over 70% of which are singletons, and 3.5% to 4.5% rests with the top ten. Prior to sequencing, the ViraFEST assay stimulated PBMC with viral peptide pools, which expanded the antigen-specific CD4+ T cells. The authors isolated CD4+ T cells after about eleven days of culture. Vaccine recipients, nucleocapsid antibody negative, had no prior SARS-CoV-2 infection. Of note for this clone: Its antigen remains unknown.

This material consisted of CD4+ T cells from PBMCs cultured with HCoV-OC43 spike peptides, taken before COVID-19 vaccination. Subset given: HCoV-OC43 spike overlapping peptide pool stimulation. This clonotype was sampled from a human donor who received a COVID-19 vaccine.

CDR3 protein: CAIAALGRGDGYTF. The CDR3 DNA is TGTGCCATCGCGGCCTTAGGGAGAGGGGATGGCTACACCTTC. The chain combines TRBV10-3 with TRBJ1-2; tentative D call: TRBD1 (5 bases). The CDR3 covers 14 residues. Germline V lookup: CDR1 ENHRY, CDR2 SYGVKD. The V end was cut by 8 bases, the J end by 6 bases, with 19 bases between.